This T cell receptor beta chain originates from a study of vaccination and CD4 T cells after COVID-19. The time point: late sampling 161 to 241 days after vaccination in three convalescent patients. MiXCR, applied by TCRdb to the PCR reads, yields one record per CDR3 protein. The data contain about 40,000 distinct CDR3 sequences, 35% to 45% of them singletons. Study conclusions and caveats: Clonotypes reactive to SARS-CoV-2 had a median that went up from about 20 to 38, but not significantly.

This clonotype was counted only a few times. What it binds is unknown. V shed 6 bases and J shed 6 bases, with 21 bases lying between them. The length of the CDR3 is 15 residues. Germline V lookup: CDR1 DFQATT, CDR2 SNEGSKA (reference sequence). This material consisted of CD4+ T cells from blood, taken about 7 months after SARS-CoV-2 vaccination. The chain couples TRBV20-1 to TRBJ1-5; D not certain. The receptor was isolated from a human donor who had recovered from COVID-19. The CDR3 sequence is CSAAALIEPFQPQHF. The CDR3 region has the DNA TGCAGTGCCGCCGCCCTGATAGAACCATTTCAGCCCCAGCATTTT.